In its sample, the clone carrying this TCR beta chain was seen a few times. The sample is drawn from a study of blood T cell repertoires in COVID-19. Generated by immunoSEQ multiplex PCR, the TCRdb table keeps only in-frame clones and is missing some. This table holds approximately 230,000 clones, 70% to 90% found once. The CDR3 covers 14 residues. Germline V gene data show CDR1 as MNHEY and CDR2 as SMNVEV (reference sequence). The V gene end was trimmed by 4 bases and the J gene end by 8 bases; junction bases not matched to a gene: 9. The chain carries TRBV27 and TRBJ1-2, with 8 bases that match TRBD1. Sequencing was performed on peripheral blood. The clonotype originates from a man aged 18 to 30 with active or convalescent COVID-19. The CDR3 reads CASSSGQGASGYTF. In nucleotides, the CDR3 is TGTGCCAGCAGTTCCGGGCAGGGGGCGTCGGGCTACACCTTC.